The clone carrying this T cell receptor beta chain was counted between two and nine times. Its antigen is undetermined. The CDR3 consists of 14 residues. V was pared by 4 bases and J by 6 bases, with 16 bases between. Germline loops: CDR1 SGHNT, CDR2 YYREEE (reference sequence). These data are taken from a study of T cell clonotyping in hematopoietic cell transplantation. Study details: Recipient samples before transplant were obtained post-cytoreduction. Overall study results and limits: At the given depth, recipient repertoires were over 97% de novo clonotypes. Pathologically expanded recipient clonotypes increased progressively from day 30 to day 180 as diversity fell. Broader posttransplant TCR repertoire diversity was predicted by graft donor and pretransplant recipient Inverse Simpson Index values.

The method was immunoSEQ multiplex PCR; TCRdb's version includes in-frame clones alone and lacks a portion of them. The sample has roughly 50,000 clones, over 75% seen once. This sample's time point: recipient sample about 28 days before transplant, after cytoreduction. Sequences were derived from peripheral blood mononuclear cells, sampled before stem cell transplant. The source is a man aged 60-69 years with biphenotypic leukemia. Some clones in this sample may be carry-over from other donors' samples. This chain connects TRBV5-4 to TRBJ1-1; a weak D match, TRBD1 (5 bases). The CDR3 loop is CASSPGAGYAEAFF. The CDR3 nucleotides are TGTGCCAGCAGCCCGGGCGCAGGGTACGCTGAAGCTTTCTTT.